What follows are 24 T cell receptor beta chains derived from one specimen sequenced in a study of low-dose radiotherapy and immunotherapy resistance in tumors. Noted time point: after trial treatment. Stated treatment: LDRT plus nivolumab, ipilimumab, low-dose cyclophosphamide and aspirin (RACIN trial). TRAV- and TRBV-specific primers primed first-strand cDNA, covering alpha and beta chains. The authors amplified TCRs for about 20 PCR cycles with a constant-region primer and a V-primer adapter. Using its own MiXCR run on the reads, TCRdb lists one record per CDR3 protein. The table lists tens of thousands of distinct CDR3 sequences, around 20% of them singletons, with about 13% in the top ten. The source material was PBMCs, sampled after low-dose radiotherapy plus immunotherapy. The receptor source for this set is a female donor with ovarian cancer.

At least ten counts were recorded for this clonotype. CDR3 coding DNA: TGTGCCAGCAGTCAACCCGCTATAGCGGGAGGGCCTGCATACAATGAGCAGTTCTTC. This translates into CASSQPAIAGGPAYNEQFF. The V call is TRBV6-2 or TRBV6-3, the J call TRBJ2-1; 11 positions match TRBD2. CDR1 and CDR2 (germline): MNHEY, SVGEGT. J was trimmed by 4 bases and V by 5 bases; bases with no gene match: 16. The CDR3 has 19 residues.

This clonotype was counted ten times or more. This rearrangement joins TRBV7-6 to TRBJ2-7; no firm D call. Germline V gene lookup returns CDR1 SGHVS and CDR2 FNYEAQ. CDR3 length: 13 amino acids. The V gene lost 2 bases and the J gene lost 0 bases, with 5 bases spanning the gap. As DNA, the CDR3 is TGTGCCAGCAGCTTAACTAACTCCTACGAGCAGTACTTC. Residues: CASSLTNSYEQYF.

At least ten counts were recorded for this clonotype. The CDR3 is CASRRTVYEQYF. As DNA, the CDR3 is TGTGCCAGCAGGAGGACAGTCTACGAGCAGTACTTC. The V gene is TRBV25-1, the J gene TRBJ2-7, with TRBD1 as a possible D gene (6 bases). V was shortened by 6 bases and J by 3 bases, with 9 bases between the two germline ends. Germline V gene lookup returns CDR1 MGHDK and CDR2 SYGVNS. The CDR3 is 12 amino acids.

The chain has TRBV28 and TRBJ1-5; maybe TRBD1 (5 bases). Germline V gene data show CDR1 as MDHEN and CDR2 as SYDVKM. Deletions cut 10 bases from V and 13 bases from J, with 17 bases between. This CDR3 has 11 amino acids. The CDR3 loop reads CAITKGPSQHF. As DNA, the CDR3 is TGTGCCATTACGAAGGGGCCCTCTCAGCATTTT.

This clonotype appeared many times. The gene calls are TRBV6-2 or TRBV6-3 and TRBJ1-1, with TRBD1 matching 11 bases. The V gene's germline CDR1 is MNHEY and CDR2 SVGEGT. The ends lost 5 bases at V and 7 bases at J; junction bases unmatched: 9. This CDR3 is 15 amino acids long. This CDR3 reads CASSNPGQGVLEAFF. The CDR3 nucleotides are TGTGCCAGCAGTAACCCGGGACAGGGGGTCCTTGAAGCTTTCTTT.

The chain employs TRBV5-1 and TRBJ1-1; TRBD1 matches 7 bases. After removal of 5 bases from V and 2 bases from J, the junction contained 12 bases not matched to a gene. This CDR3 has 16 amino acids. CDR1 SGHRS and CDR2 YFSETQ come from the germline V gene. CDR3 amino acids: CASRSEAGQTNTEAFF. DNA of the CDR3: TGCGCCAGCAGATCTGAAGCGGGACAGACCAACACTGAAGCTTTCTTT.

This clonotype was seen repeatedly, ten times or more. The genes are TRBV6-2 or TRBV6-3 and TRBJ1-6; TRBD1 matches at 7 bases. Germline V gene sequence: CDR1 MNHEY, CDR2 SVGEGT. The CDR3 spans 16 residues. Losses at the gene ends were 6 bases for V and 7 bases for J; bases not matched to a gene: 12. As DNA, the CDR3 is TGTGCCAGCAGCTGGACCCCTGGGACAGTCAATTCACCCCTCCACTTT. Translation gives CASSWTPGTVNSPLHF.

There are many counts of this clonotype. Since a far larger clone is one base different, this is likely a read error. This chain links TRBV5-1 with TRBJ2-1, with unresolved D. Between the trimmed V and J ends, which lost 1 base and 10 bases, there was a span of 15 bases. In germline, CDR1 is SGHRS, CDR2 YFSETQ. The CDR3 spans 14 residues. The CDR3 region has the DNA TGCGCCAGCAGCTTGCCTGAAGTACAAGCCGAGCAGTTCTTC. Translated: CASSLPEVQAEQFF.

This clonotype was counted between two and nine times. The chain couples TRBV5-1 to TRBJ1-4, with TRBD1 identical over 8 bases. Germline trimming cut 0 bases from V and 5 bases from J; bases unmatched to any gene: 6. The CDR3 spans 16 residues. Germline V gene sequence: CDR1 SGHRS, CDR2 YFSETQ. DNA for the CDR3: TGCGCCAGCAGCTTGGGTGGACAGGGCGAGAATGAAAAACTGTTTTTT. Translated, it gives CASSLGGQGENEKLFF.

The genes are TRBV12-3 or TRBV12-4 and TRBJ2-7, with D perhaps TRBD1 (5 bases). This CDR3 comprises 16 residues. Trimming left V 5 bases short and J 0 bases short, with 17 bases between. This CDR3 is CASSPGLGVSSYEQYF. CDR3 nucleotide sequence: TGTGCCAGCAGTCCCGGGCTAGGGGTCAGCTCCTACGAGCAGTACTTC.

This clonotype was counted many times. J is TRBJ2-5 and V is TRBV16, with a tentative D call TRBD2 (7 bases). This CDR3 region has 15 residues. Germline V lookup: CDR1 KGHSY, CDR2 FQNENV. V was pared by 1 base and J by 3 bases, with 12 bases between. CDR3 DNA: TGTGCCAGCAGCCAATTGGCGGGGGCGGAAGAGACCCAGTACTTC. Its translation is CASSQLAGAEETQYF.

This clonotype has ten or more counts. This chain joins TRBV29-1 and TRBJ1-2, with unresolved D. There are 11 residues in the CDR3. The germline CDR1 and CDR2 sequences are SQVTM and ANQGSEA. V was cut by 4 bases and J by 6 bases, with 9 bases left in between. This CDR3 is CSVGPRDGYTF. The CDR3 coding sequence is TGCAGCGTTGGACCACGTGATGGCTACACCTTC.

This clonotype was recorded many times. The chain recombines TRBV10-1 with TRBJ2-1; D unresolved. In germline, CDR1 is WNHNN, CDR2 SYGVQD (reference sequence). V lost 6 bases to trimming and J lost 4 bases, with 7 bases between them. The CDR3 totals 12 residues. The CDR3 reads CASRGPYNEQFF. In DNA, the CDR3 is TGCGCCAGCAGGGGCCCGTACAATGAGCAGTTCTTC.

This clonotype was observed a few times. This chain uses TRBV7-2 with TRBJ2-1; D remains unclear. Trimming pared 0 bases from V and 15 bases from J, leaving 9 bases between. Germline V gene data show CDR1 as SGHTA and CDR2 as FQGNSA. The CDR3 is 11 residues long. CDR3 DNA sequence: TGTGCCAGCAGCTTAGCGGTTGCTCTGTTCTTC. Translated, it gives CASSLAVALFF.

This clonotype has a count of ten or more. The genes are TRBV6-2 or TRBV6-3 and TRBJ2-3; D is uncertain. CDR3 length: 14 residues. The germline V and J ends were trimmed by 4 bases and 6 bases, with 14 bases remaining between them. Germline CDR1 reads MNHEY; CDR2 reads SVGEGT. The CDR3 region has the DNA TGTGCCAGCAGTTCCGGCCCCAAGGCCGATACGCAGTATTTT. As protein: CASSSGPKADTQYF.

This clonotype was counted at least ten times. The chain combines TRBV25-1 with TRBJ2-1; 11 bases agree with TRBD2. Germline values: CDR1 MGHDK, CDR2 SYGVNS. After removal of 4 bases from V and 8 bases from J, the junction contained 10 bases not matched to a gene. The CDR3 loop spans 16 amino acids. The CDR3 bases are TGTGCCAGCAGTGGAAATATAGCGGGGGGGCAGGATGAGCAGTTCTTC. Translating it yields CASSGNIAGGQDEQFF.

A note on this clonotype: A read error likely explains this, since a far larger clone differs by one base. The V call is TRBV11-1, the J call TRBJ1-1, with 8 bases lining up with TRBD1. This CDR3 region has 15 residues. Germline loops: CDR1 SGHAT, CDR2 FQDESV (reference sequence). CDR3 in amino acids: CTSSNAGTGNTEAFF. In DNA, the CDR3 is TGCACCAGCAGCAATGCCGGGACAGGTAACACTGAAGCTTTCTTT.

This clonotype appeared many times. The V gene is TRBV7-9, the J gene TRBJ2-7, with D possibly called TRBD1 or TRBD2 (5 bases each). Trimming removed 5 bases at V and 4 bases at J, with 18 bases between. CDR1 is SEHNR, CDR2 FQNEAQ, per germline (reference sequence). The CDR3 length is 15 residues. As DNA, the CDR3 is TGTGCCAGCAGCCCCGGGGACGCACGGTTTTACGAGCAGTACTTC. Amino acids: CASSPGDARFYEQYF.

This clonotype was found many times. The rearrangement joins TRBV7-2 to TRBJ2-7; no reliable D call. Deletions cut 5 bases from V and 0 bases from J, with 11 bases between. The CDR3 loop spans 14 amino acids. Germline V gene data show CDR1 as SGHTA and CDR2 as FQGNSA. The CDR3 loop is CASSPDFSSYEQYF. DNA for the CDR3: TGTGCCAGCAGCCCTGACTTTAGCTCCTACGAGCAGTACTTC.

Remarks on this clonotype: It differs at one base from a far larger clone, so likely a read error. The CDR3 here is CVSSSPEETQYF. CDR3 DNA sequence: TGTGTCAGCAGTTCCCCGGAAGAGACCCAGTACTTC. The chain couples TRBV26 to TRBJ2-5; the table names TRBD1, a call not compared with the DNA. TRBV26 is a known pseudogene. The CDR3 length is 12 residues.

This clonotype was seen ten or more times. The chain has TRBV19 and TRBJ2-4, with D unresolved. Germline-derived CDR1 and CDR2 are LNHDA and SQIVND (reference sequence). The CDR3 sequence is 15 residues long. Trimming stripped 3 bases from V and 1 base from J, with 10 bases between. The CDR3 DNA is TGTGCCAGTAGTATCCCACAGAATGCCAAAAACATTCAGTACTTC. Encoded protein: CASSIPQNAKNIQYF.

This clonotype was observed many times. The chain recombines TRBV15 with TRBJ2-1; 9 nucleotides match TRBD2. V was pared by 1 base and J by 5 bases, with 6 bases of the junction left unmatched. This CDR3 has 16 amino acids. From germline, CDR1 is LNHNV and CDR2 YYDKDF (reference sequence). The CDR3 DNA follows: TGTGCCACCAGCAGAGCCGTAGCGGGAGTTCACAATGAGCAGTTCTTC. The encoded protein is CATSRAVAGVHNEQFF.

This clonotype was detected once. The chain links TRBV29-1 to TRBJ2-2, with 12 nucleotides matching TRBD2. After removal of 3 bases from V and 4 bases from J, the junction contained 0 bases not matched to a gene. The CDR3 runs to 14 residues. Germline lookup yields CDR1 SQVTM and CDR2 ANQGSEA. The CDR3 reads CSVETSGSTGELFF. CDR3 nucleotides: TGCAGCGTTGAGACTAGCGGGAGCACCGGGGAGCTGTTTTTT.

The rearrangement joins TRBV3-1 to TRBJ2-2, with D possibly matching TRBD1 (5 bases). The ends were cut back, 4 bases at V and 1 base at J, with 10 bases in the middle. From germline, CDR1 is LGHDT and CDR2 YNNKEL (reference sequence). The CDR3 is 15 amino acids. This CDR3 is CASSPRQMNTGELFF. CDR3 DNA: TGTGCCAGCAGCCCCAGACAGATGAACACCGGGGAGCTGTTTTTT.